These T cell receptor beta chains were read from a single sample in a study of PD-L1 blockade in urothelial cancer. Generated by immunoSEQ multiplex PCR, the TCRdb table keeps only in-frame clones and is missing some. The sample has under 150,000 clones; approximately 90% are singletons. The sample in question was PBMCs, obtained around atezolizumab (anti-PD-L1) treatment. Receptors originate from a man aged 55-75 years with urothelial cancer. CDR3s include the opening cysteine and the closing phenylalanine or tryptophan. Fields, in order: D gene, clone size, J gene, V gene, CDR3 DNA, CDR3 protein. D genes are given only for firm matches. Rows may omit the clone size; those that give it use once, few, many or a size class.

D: -
size: -
J: TRBJ1-1
V: TRBV19
DNA: TGTGCCAGTAGCCCAGGGGTTGCGGACACTGAAGCTTTCTTT
CDR3: CASSPGVADTEAFF

D: -
size: -
J: TRBJ1-1
V: TRBV20-1
DNA: TGCAGTGCTCGGGGGAACACTGAAGCTTTCTTT
CDR3: CSARGNTEAFF

D: -
size: -
J: TRBJ2-5
V: TRBV27
DNA: TGTGCCAGCAGTTTATCACTTGCCAGGGTAGGAGAGACCCAGTACTTC
CDR3: CASSLSLARVGETQYF

D: -
size: -
J: TRBJ2-7
V: TRBV7-8
DNA: TGTGCCAGCAGCTTAGCCAGGGTCTACGAGCAGTACTTC
CDR3: CASSLARVYEQYF

D: -
size: -
J: TRBJ1-3
V: TRBV7-9
DNA: TGTGCCAGCAGCTTGTCAGGGCTCTCTGGAAACACCATATATTTT
CDR3: CASSLSGLSGNTIYF

D: TRBD2
size: -
J: TRBJ2-3
V: TRBV7-2
DNA: TGTGCCAGCAGCCCGGGGGGGCCATTAGATACGCAGTATTTT
CDR3: CASSPGGPLDTQYF

D: -
size: once
J: TRBJ1-2
V: TRBV27
DNA: TGTGCCAGCAGTTTATATCGGGGGGGCGGGGACGGAGGCTACACCTTC
CDR3: CASSLYRGGGDGGYTF

D: TRBD1
size: -
J: TRBJ2-7
V: TRBV28
DNA: TGTGCCAGCAGTTCAGGGGGCTTGAGCGAGCAGTACTTC
CDR3: CASSSGGLSEQYF

D: TRBD1
size: few
J: TRBJ1-1
V: TRBV18
DNA: TGTGCCAGCTCACCGAGAGGGGGCGACGCTGAAGCTTTCTTT
CDR3: CASSPRGGDAEAFF

D: TRBD1
size: -
J: TRBJ1-2
V: TRBV27
DNA: TGTGCCAGCAGTTTAAGGCGGACAGGGTCTGGCTACACCTTC
CDR3: CASSLRRTGSGYTF

D: -
size: -
J: TRBJ1-6
V: TRBV7-2
DNA: TGTGCCAGCAGCTGGGGGACTGGAAATTCACCCCTCCACTTT
CDR3: CASSWGTGNSPLHF

D: TRBD2
size: -
J: TRBJ2-7
V: TRBV7-2
DNA: TGTGCCAGCAGCTTAGGTGCGGGGGGGCCCGACGAGCAGTACTTC
CDR3: CASSLGAGGPDEQYF

D: -
size: once
J: TRBJ2-7
V: TRBV18
DNA: TGTGCCAGCTCCCCGGGCGGGTTTGAGCAGTACTTC
CDR3: CASSPGGFEQYF

D: -
size: -
J: TRBJ1-4
V: TRBV30
DNA: TGTGCCTGGGAAAGGGGTTTGAGTAATGAAAAACTGTTTTTT
CDR3: CAWERGLSNEKLFF

D: -
size: -
J: TRBJ1-2
V: TRBV28
DNA: TGTGCCAGCAGTTTATCAGGGAAGGGCTACACCTTC
CDR3: CASSLSGKGYTF

D: -
size: -
J: TRBJ2-7
V: TRBV5-1
DNA: TGCGCCAGCAGCTTGCAGGGGAACATCTACGAGCAGTACTTC
CDR3: CASSLQGNIYEQYF

D: -
size: -
J: TRBJ2-7
V: TRBV9
DNA: TGTGCCAGCAGCGTAAAGGAGGAAGGGGGCGAGCAGTACTTC
CDR3: CASSVKEEGGEQYF